The 5 T cell receptor beta chains given below trace back to one sample, sequenced in a study of PD-1 blockade in classical Hodgkin lymphoma. Sequencing was performed with immunoSEQ multiplex PCR; in TCRdb, only in-frame clones are kept and a portion is missing. The sample comprises some 93,000 clones, over 75% of which are singletons, and about 9% rests with the top ten. Time point defined: cycle 4 day 1 (C4D1), after around six weeks of nivolumab. In every patient, relapse followed autologous stem cell transplantation, while exposure to brentuximab vedotin differed. The source material was peripheral blood mononuclear cells (PBMCs), sampled before the fourth cycle of nivolumab. Receptors originate from a human donor with classical Hodgkin lymphoma.

The V gene is TRBV7-3, the J gene TRBJ2-2; D is perhaps TRBD2 (5 bases). Germline CDR1 SGHTA, CDR2 FQGTGA. The CDR3 loop spans 15 amino acids. Trimming stripped 3 bases from V and 1 base from J, with 9 bases between. The CDR3 DNA is TGTGCCAGCAGCTTGGACGGGATGAACACCGGGGAGCTGTTTTTT. Translating gives CASSLDGMNTGELFF.

This chain joins TRBV19 and TRBJ1-3, with TRBD1 matching over 7 bases. The CDR3 consists of 16 residues. V shed 3 bases, J shed 0 bases, and the junction held 5 bases outside the gene matches. CDR1 LNHDA and CDR2 SQIVND come from the germline V gene (reference sequence). Here the CDR3 DNA reads TGTGCCAGTAGTATGCTCGACAGGGACTCTGGAAACACCATATATTTT. This encodes CASSMLDRDSGNTIYF.

For the CDR3, the DNA is TGTGCCAGCAGCCCCCGGGACTCGAACACTGAAGCTTTCTTT. Protein sequence: CASSPRDSNTEAFF. This chain connects TRBV7-8 to TRBJ1-1; possibly TRBD1 for D (5 bases). CDR3 length: 14 amino acids. Per the germline V gene, CDR1 is SGHVS and CDR2 is FQNEAQ. V was cut by 5 bases and J by 1 base, with 11 bases left in between.

This chain's CDR3 is CASSLGVGLAGKSSYEQYF. In nucleotides, the CDR3 is TGTGCCAGCAGCTTAGGTGTGGGACTAGCGGGAAAAAGCTCCTACGAGCAGTACTTC. The chain joins TRBV7-2 to TRBJ2-7; 13 nucleotides agree with TRBD2. This CDR3 is built from 19 residues. Germline trimming cut 1 base from V and 0 bases from J; bases unmatched to any gene: 9. The germline CDR1 and CDR2 sequences are SGHTA and FQGNSA.

The chain couples TRBV9 to TRBJ2-3; D is undetermined. The CDR3 extends over 13 amino acids. Trimming cost V 0 bases and J 4 bases, with 6 bases left between them. CDR1 is SGDLS, CDR2 YYNGEE, per germline. CDR3 loop: CASSVEPPDTQYF. CDR3 sequence (DNA): TGTGCCAGCAGCGTAGAGCCCCCAGATACGCAGTATTTT.